Below are 32 T cell receptor beta chains sequenced from a single sample in a study of T cells in women clearing cervical HPV infection. The data were produced by immunoSEQ multiplex PCR, yet TCRdb's version contains in-frame clones alone and is incomplete. Its table lists approximately 13,000 clones. Sequencing was performed on blood buffy coat. All receptors come from a woman aged 18 to 75 with a cervical HPV16 infection that either progressed to CIN3+ or cleared (not recorded which).

Note on this clone: The observed sequence ends 3 residues before the CDR3 terminus, with the missing tail filled in from the germline J gene. This chain connects TRBV2 to TRBJ2-5; 9 bases are a match to TRBD1. Per germline, CDR1 SNHLY and CDR2 FYNNEI. With V trimmed by 8 bases and J by 3 bases, 4 bases remained unmatched. The CDR3 has 13 residues. The sequenced CDR3 bases are TGTGCCAGCGCCCGGGACAGGGAAGAGACC. Residues: CASARDREET. The full CDR3 sequence reads CASARDREETQYF.

In regard to this clone: The read comes to an end 3 residues before the CDR3 does, leaving the germline J gene to fill in the end. The chain recombines TRBV2 with TRBJ1-4, with D perhaps TRBD1 (5 bases). The germline V gene encodes CDR1 SNHLY and CDR2 FYNNEI. This CDR3 has 16 residues. Partial CDR3 DNA: TGTGCCAGCAGTTCTAGGGGCTTCTCCTATAATTCACCA. It is translated as CASSSRGFSYNSP. The entire CDR3 is CASSSRGFSYNSPLFF.

Worth noting for this clone: The read finishes 3 residues shy of the CDR3 end, and the germline J gene is used to complete it. This chain connects TRBV10-3 to TRBJ1-5, with D possibly being TRBD1 (6 bases). Germline values: CDR1 ENHRY, CDR2 SYGVKD. Trimming left V 3 bases short and J 6 bases short, with 12 bases between. The CDR3 has 14 residues. Partial CDR3 DNA: TGTGCCATCAGTGATTTTCAGGGGATTCAGCCC. It yields the protein CAISDFQGIQP. The whole CDR3 protein is CAISDFQGIQPQHF.

CDR3 residues: CASSLGLNEKLFF. CDR3 bases read: TGTGCCAGCAGCCTCGGACTCAATGAAAAA. This chain uses TRBV7-6 with TRBJ1-4, with D unresolved. The CDR3 end falls 3 residues outside the read, so it is completed with the germline J gene. The CDR3 contains 13 residues. The germline gives CDR1 SGHVS, CDR2 FNYEAQ. V was shortened by 5 bases and J by 5 bases, with 9 bases between the two germline ends.

Comments on this clone: A read error may produce the germline difference seen at one junction end. Other nucleotide sequences from this sample produce the same CDR3. The CDR3 bases that were read are TGTGCCAGCACCACAGGGGTCGTCTCTGGAAACACA. This gives the protein CASTTGVVSGNT. The entire CDR3 protein is CASTTGVVSGNTIYF. The V gene is TRBV7-9, the J gene TRBJ1-3, with 7 positions matching TRBD1. From the germline J gene comes the end of the CDR3, since the read stops 3 residues before it. Per the germline V gene, CDR1 is SEHNR and CDR2 is FQNEAQ (reference sequence). The CDR3 extends over 15 amino acids.

The sequenced CDR3 bases are TGTGCCAGCAGCTTGGGGAGCGGGGGGTATGACGGGGAG. Its protein product is CASSLGSGGYDGE. The whole CDR3 sequence is CASSLGSGGYDGELFF. This sequence joins TRBV5-4 and TRBJ2-2; TRBD2 aligns across 9 bases. Read coverage stops 3 residues before the CDR3 terminus; the germline J gene supplies the remainder. CDR1 and CDR2 (germline): SGHNT, YYREEE (reference sequence). V shed 0 bases and J 7 bases; nucleotides not matched to a gene: 7. CDR3 length: 16 residues.

Comments on this clone: Read data end 3 residues before the CDR3 end; the end is taken from the germline J gene. The chain joins TRBV30 to TRBJ2-3, with 10 bases that match TRBD1. The CDR3 has 13 residues. Germline loops: CDR1 GTSNPN, CDR2 SVGIG (reference sequence). This chain's CDR3 is CAWSGTGGQPQYF. The sequenced part of the CDR3 DNA is TGTGCCTGGAGTGGGACAGGGGGACAGCCG.

With regard to this clone: Sequencing ends 3 residues short of the CDR3 end; the germline J gene provides the rest. The rearrangement links TRBV18 to TRBJ1-1, with TRBD1 matching 11 bases. Per germline, CDR1 KGHSH and CDR2 LQKENI. V lost 4 bases and J lost 1; bases outside the gene matches: 8. The CDR3 is made up of 17 amino acids. The CDR3 bases that were read are TGTGCCAGCTCACTCCGGACAGGGGGCGTTGGGAACACTGAA. Amino acids: CASSLRTGGVGNTE. In full, the CDR3 reads CASSLRTGGVGNTEAFF.

CDR3: CSARRDRGVAFF. The covered CDR3 bases are TGCAGTGCTAGAAGGGACAGGGGTGTA. The chain recombines TRBV20-1 with TRBJ1-1; 10 nucleotides line up with TRBD1. The CDR3 goes on 3 residues after the read ends, and that part is filled in from the germline J gene. The CDR3 totals 12 residues. Germline V CDR1 and CDR2: DFQATT, SNEGSKA (reference sequence).

About this clone itself: The read terminates 3 residues before the CDR3 end, so the remaining end is supplied by the germline J gene. The chain has TRBV20-1 and TRBJ2-7; D ambiguous. From germline, CDR1 is DFQATT and CDR2 SNEGSKA (reference sequence). The CDR3 runs 12 residues. The V gene lost 5 bases and the J gene lost 6 bases, with 14 bases spanning the gap. The sequenced part of the CDR3 DNA is TGCAGTGCTCATCGCCCCGGTGCCGAG. Residues: CSAHRPGAE. The entire CDR3 sequence reads CSAHRPGAEQYF.

In regard to this clone: The read finishes 3 residues shy of the CDR3 end, and the germline J gene is used to complete it. The chain employs TRBV20-1 and TRBJ1-2; 7 nucleotides line up with TRBD1. This CDR3 has 11 amino acids. Germline CDR1 DFQATT, CDR2 SNEGSKA (reference sequence). The CDR3 sequence: CGGHRGYGYTF. The CDR3 DNA, read in part, is TGCGGTGGCCACAGGGGTTATGGC.

A remark on this clone: The CDR3 is cut off 3 residues early in the read; its end comes from the germline J gene. The chain links TRBV30 to TRBJ1-1; D not resolved. Germline CDR1 reads GTSNPN; CDR2 reads SVGIG (reference sequence). Trimming stripped 3 bases from V and 0 bases from J, with 8 bases between. The CDR3 contains 13 residues. Here the CDR3 reads CAWRSAMNTEAFF. Incomplete CDR3 DNA: TGTGCCTGGAGAAGTGCTATGAACACTGAA.

A remark on this clone: The read comes to an end 3 residues before the CDR3 does, leaving the germline J gene to fill in the end. The rearrangement uses TRBV19 and TRBJ2-1; TRBD2 aligns across 11 bases. The CDR3 has 18 residues. The J segment lost 0 bases and the V segment lost 6 bases, leaving 10 bases of the junction unmatched. Germline V gives CDR1 LNHDA, CDR2 SQIVND (reference sequence). CDR3 sequence reads: CASSMSSGGRSSYNEQFF. The part of the CDR3 DNA that was read is TGTGCCAGTAGCATGTCTAGCGGGGGGCGCAGCTCCTACAATGAG.

With respect to this clone: The read comes to an end 3 residues before the CDR3 does, leaving the germline J gene to fill in the end. This sample includes further DNA sequences coding for the same CDR3. The rearrangement links TRBV5-1 to TRBJ1-1; D gene ambiguous. CDR1 and CDR2 from the germline V gene are SGHRS and YFSETQ. V lost 0 bases to trimming and J lost 4 bases, with 7 bases between them. CDR3 length: 13 amino acids. The CDR3 DNA, read in part, is TGCGCCAGCAGCTTGGAGGGTGGCACTGAA. It translates to CASSLEGGTE. The CDR3 in full is CASSLEGGTEAFF.

Worth noting for this clone: The read terminates 3 residues before the CDR3 end, so the remaining end is supplied by the germline J gene. The genes are TRBV2 and TRBJ2-2; 10 bases fit TRBD1. There are 16 residues in the CDR3. Germline lookup yields CDR1 SNHLY and CDR2 FYNNEI. The CDR3 protein is CASSELGTGAREKLFF. CDR3 DNA, as far as it was read: TGTGCCAGCAGTGAATTAGGGACAGGGGCGAGGGAAAAG.

As regards this clone: With the read ending 3 residues before the CDR3 end, the germline J gene is used to fill in that end. The V and J genes are TRBV5-4 and TRBJ1-4, with 9 bases fitting TRBD1. The germline gives CDR1 SGHNT, CDR2 YYREEE (reference sequence). The CDR3 runs to 16 residues. Trimming took 3 bases from V and 4 from J; bases not matched to a gene: 7. CDR3 region: CASSSLGTGYNEKLFF. Partial CDR3 DNA: TGTGCCAGCAGCTCGTTGGGGACAGGGTATAATGAAAAA.

Turning to this clone: The CDR3 goes on 3 residues after the read ends, and that part is filled in from the germline J gene. This rearrangement joins TRBV5-1 to TRBJ2-1; TRBD2 matches 10 bases. This CDR3 is 15 amino acids long. J was trimmed by 8 bases and V by 2 bases; bases with no gene match: 7. Looked up from germline, CDR1 is SGHRS and CDR2 is YFSETQ. The sequenced CDR3 bases are TGCGCCAGCAGCTTAGCGGGGGGGCTCGGGTATGAG. This translates into CASSLAGGLGYE. The whole CDR3 reads CASSLAGGLGYEQFF.

Of note for this clone: The read stops 3 residues short of the end of the CDR3; the missing end is completed from the germline J gene. V and J are TRBV6-4 and TRBJ2-2, with D uncertain. The CDR3 sequence is 12 residues long. The V gene's germline CDR1 is MRHNA and CDR2 SNTAGT. Trimming shortened V by 5 bases and J by 6 bases, and 7 bases separated the two germline ends. CDR3 sequence reads: CASSPGSGELFF. The DNA read from the CDR3 is TGTGCCAGCAGTCCCGGGTCCGGGGAG.

To note about this clone: Sequencing ends 3 residues short of the CDR3 end; the germline J gene provides the rest. The chain couples TRBV20-1 to TRBJ2-1; perhaps TRBD2 as D (5 bases). The CDR3 has 12 amino acids. Trimming took off 5 bases at V and 7 bases at J, with 12 bases between the two ends. Germline CDR1 reads DFQATT; CDR2 reads SNEGSKA (reference sequence). The sequenced part of the CDR3 DNA is TGCAGTGCTGATGAGACGGGGAATGAG. Translating it yields CSADETGNE. The CDR3, in full, reads CSADETGNEQFF.

As to this clone: The CDR3 extends 3 residues past the end of the read, so its final part is completed from the germline J gene. The gene calls are TRBV19 and TRBJ1-2; no reliable D call. The CDR3 loop spans 14 amino acids. Germline CDR1 reads LNHDA; CDR2 reads SQIVND (reference sequence). The covered CDR3 bases are TGTGCCAGTAGTCCCAGTGCCTTTGGCAATGAC. Encoded protein: CASSPSAFGND. The whole CDR3 sequence is CASSPSAFGNDYTF. The whole variable domain, filled in from reference TRBV19 and TRBJ1-2, reads DGGITQSPKYLFRKEGQNVTLSCEQNLNHDAMYWYRQDPGQGLRLIYYSQIVNDFQKGDIAEGYSVSREKKESFPLTVTSAQKNPTAFYLCASSPSAFGNDYTFGSGTRLTVV.

Points on this clone: Coverage ceases 3 residues before the CDR3 finishes, and the germline J gene fills in the end. The gene calls are TRBV7-2 and TRBJ2-7, with a weak D call TRBD1 (5 bases). The CDR3 has 14 amino acids. The ends were cut back, 3 bases at V and 0 bases at J, with 9 bases in the middle. Germline V lookup: CDR1 SGHTA, CDR2 FQGNSA. CDR3 region: CASSFDSVSYEQYF. The CDR3 DNA, read in part, is TGTGCCAGCAGCTTCGACAGCGTCTCCTACGAG.

CDR3 DNA, as far as it was read: TGTGCCATCAGCCGGGACAGTAGCAATCAGCCC. Protein product: CAISRDSSNQP. The entire CDR3 protein reads CAISRDSSNQPQHF. This chain joins TRBV10-3 and TRBJ1-5; 7 positions match TRBD1. The read ends 3 residues shy of where the CDR3 ends; the end is completed using the germline J gene. The ends lost 6 bases at V and 0 bases at J; junction bases unmatched: 2. Germline V lookup: CDR1 ENHRY, CDR2 SYGVKD. The CDR3 has 14 amino acids.

Notes on this clone: The read stops 3 residues short of the end of the CDR3; the missing end is completed from the germline J gene. This rearrangement joins TRBV20-1 to TRBJ1-2; the match to TRBD1 covers 9 bases. CDR1 is DFQATT and CDR2 is SNEGSKA in the germline V gene (reference sequence). CDR3 length equals 14 residues. The CDR3 DNA, read in part, is TGCAGTGCTAGCTCCCGGACAGGGGAGGTAGGC. It yields the protein CSASSRTGEVG. The whole CDR3 protein is CSASSRTGEVGYTF.

Remarks on this clone: The CDR3 is cut off 3 residues early in the read; its end comes from the germline J gene. The chain is built from TRBV9 and TRBJ2-7, with 10 nucleotides matching TRBD1. CDR1 is SGDLS and CDR2 is YYNGEE in the germline V gene. The CDR3 is 15 amino acids. V shed 2 bases, J shed 3 bases, and the junction held 5 bases outside the gene matches. CDR3 DNA (partial): TGTGCCAGCAGCGTGGGACAGGGGAGGATCTACGAG. This codes for CASSVGQGRIYE. The complete CDR3 reads CASSVGQGRIYEQYF. Drawing the rest from reference TRBV9 and TRBJ2-7, the complete variable domain is DSGVTQTPKHLITATGQRVTLRCSPRSGDLSVYWYQQSLDQGLQFLIQYYNGEERAKGNILERFSAQQFPDLHSELNLSSLELGDSALYFCASSVGQGRIYEQYFGPGTRLTVT.

Of note for this clone: The read ends 3 residues before the CDR3 terminus; that terminus is restored from the germline J gene. The J gene is TRBJ2-3, the V gene TRBV11-2, with 8 bases lining up with TRBD2. The germline V gene encodes CDR1 SGHAT and CDR2 FQNNGV. This CDR3 region has 14 residues. Partial CDR3 DNA: TGTGCCAGCAGCTCCGGGGGGGGGCAAGAGACG. Translation gives CASSSGGGQET. In full, the CDR3 reads CASSSGGGQETQYF.

The CDR3 bases that were read are TGCAGTGCGGAGCGGGGGGGAGCGAACACCGGGGAG. Its protein product is CSAERGGANTGE. The whole CDR3 protein is CSAERGGANTGELFF. The chain combines TRBV20-1 with TRBJ2-2, with 10 bases matching TRBD2. The read gets to within 3 residues of the CDR3 end, and the germline J gene fills in the rest. Trimming took 6 bases from V and 0 from J; bases not matched to a gene: 4. CDR3 length: 15 amino acids. CDR1 and CDR2 from the germline V gene are DFQATT and SNEGSKA (reference sequence).

Details on this clone: The read halts 3 residues ahead of the CDR3 end, with the missing end drawn from the germline J gene. The gene calls are TRBV5-1 and TRBJ1-5; D is unresolved. The V gene's germline CDR1 is SGHRS and CDR2 YFSETQ. V was shortened by 4 bases and J by 5 bases, with 22 bases between the two germline ends. This CDR3 contains 17 residues. CDR3 protein: CASSKSGPAGGDQPQHF. The covered CDR3 bases are TGCGCCAGCAGCAAGTCTGGCCCGGCGGGTGGGGATCAGCCC.

Remarks on this clone: The CDR3 end is not reached by the read, which stops 3 residues before it; the germline J gene fills it in. The chain uses TRBV20-1 and TRBJ1-4; maybe TRBD1 (5 bases). Germline CDR1 reads DFQATT; CDR2 reads SNEGSKA (reference sequence). The length of the CDR3 is 17 residues. CDR3 loop: CSARSTEFHSGANVLFF. The CDR3 DNA, read in part, is TGCAGTGCTAGATCGACAGAGTTCCACTCTGGGGCCAACGTA.

Incomplete CDR3 DNA: TGTGCCAGCAGTGAAGGGGGAGACAGGGCGATCTATGGT. This translates into CASSEGGDRAIYG. The full CDR3 is CASSEGGDRAIYGQYF. The gene calls are TRBV2 and TRBJ2-4, with 7 bases identical to TRBD1. From the germline J gene comes the end of the CDR3, since the read stops 3 residues before it. The germline V gene has CDR1 SNHLY and CDR2 FYNNEI. The CDR3 extends over 16 amino acids.

Of note for this clone: From the germline J gene comes the end of the CDR3, since the read stops 3 residues before it. This chain uses TRBV30 with TRBJ2-2; D is possibly TRBD1 (5 bases). Per the germline V gene, CDR1 is GTSNPN and CDR2 is SVGIG (reference sequence). CDR3 length: 12 residues. CDR3 region: CAVTSGANVLFF. The sequenced CDR3 bases are TGTGCCGTTACCTCTGGGGCCAACGTG.

Worth noting for this clone: The CDR3 end lies 3 residues beyond the end of the read and is filled in from the germline J gene. The chain joins TRBV7-9 to TRBJ2-7; 7 bases are a match to TRBD1. The length of the CDR3 is 15 residues. Germline V gives CDR1 SEHNR, CDR2 FQNEAQ (reference sequence). The junction had 11 bases not matched to a gene; V was cut back by 5 bases and J by 4 bases. The CDR3 protein is CASSRLAGGWYEQYF. CDR3 DNA (partial): TGTGCCAGCAGCCGCTTGGCAGGGGGATGGTACGAG.

Of note for this clone: A junction boundary mismatches the germline segment, possibly from a read error. The CDR3 end falls 3 residues outside the read, so it is completed with the germline J gene. The rearrangement joins TRBV5-1 to TRBJ2-2, with 10 bases matching TRBD1. Germline values: CDR1 SGHRS, CDR2 YFSETQ. This CDR3 has 16 residues. The CDR3 region is CASRGDRGDYTRELFF. Incomplete CDR3 DNA: TGCGCCAGCAGGGGGGACAGGGGCGATTACACCAGGGAG. Full variable domain (missing parts from reference TRBV5-1 and TRBJ2-2): KAGVTQTPRYLIKTRGQQVTLSCSPISGHRSVSWYQQTPGQGLQFLFEYFSETQRNKGNFPGRFSGRQFSNSRSEMNVSTLELGDSALYLCASRGDRGDYTRELFFGEGSRLTVL.